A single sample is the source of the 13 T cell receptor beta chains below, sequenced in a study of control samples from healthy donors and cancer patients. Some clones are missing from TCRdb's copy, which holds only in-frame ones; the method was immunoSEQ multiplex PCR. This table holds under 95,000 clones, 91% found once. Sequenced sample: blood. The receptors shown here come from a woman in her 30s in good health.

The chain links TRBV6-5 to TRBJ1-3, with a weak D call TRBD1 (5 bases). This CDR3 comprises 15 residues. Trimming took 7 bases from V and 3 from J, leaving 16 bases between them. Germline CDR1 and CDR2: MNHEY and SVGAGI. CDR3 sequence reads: CASMEVWGFGNTIYF. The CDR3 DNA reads TGTGCCAGCATGGAGGTTTGGGGCTTTGGAAACACCATATATTTT.

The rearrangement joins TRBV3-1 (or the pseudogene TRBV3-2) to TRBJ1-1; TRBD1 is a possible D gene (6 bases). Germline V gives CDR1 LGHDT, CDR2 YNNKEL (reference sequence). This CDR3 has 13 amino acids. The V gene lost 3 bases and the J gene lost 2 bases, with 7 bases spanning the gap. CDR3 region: CASSQGQNTEAFF. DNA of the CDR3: TGTGCCAGCAGCCAGGGACAAAACACTGAAGCTTTCTTT.

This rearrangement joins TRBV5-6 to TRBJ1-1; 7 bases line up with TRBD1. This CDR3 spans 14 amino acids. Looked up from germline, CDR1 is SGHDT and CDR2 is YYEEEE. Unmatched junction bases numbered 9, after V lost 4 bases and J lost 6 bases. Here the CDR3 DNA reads TGTGCCAGCAGCAAGTTCAGGGGGGCGGCTGAAGCTTTCTTT. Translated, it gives CASSKFRGAAEAFF.

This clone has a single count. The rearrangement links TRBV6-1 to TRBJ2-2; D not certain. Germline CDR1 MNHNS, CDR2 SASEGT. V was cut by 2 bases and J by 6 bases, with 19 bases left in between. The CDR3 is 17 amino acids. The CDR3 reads CASSERTGQLGPGELFF. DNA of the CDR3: TGTGCCAGCAGTGAACGCACCGGCCAGCTCGGGCCCGGGGAGCTGTTTTTT.

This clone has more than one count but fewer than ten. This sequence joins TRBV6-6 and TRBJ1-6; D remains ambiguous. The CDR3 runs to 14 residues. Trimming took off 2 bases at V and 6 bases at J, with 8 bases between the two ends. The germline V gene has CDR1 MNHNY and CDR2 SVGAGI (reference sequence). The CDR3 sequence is CASSYAAVNSPLHF. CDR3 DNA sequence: TGTGCCAGCAGTTACGCTGCTGTTAATTCACCCCTCCACTTT.

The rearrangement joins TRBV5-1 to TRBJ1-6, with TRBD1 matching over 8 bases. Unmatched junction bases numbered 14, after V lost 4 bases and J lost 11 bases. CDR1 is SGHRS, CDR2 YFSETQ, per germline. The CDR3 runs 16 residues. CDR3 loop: CASSPIGTGSPPPLHF. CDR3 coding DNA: TGCGCCAGCAGCCCTATCGGGACAGGTTCCCCACCACCCCTCCACTTT. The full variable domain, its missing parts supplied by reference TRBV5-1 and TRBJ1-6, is KAGVTQTPRYLIKTRGQQVTLSCSPISGHRSVSWYQQTPGQGLQFLFEYFSETQRNKGNFPGRFSGRQFSNSRSEMNVSTLELGDSALYLCASSPIGTGSPPPLHFGNGTRLTVT.

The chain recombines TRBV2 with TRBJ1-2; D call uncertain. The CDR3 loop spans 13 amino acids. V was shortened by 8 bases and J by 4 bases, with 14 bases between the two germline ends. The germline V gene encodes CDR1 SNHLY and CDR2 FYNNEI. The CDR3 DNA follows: TGTGCCAGCCTTCCCCCGACTTCCTATGGCTACACCTTC. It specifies CASLPPTSYGYTF.

The CDR3 reads CASSLVNIGLNSYNEQFF. For the CDR3, the DNA is TGTGCCAGCAGCTTAGTTAACATAGGATTAAACTCCTACAATGAGCAGTTCTTC. This sequence joins TRBV7-6 and TRBJ2-1, with D unclear. CDR1 and CDR2 from the germline V gene are SGHVS and FNYEAQ. With 1 base removed from V and 0 bases from J, the gap between germline ends came to 16 bases. This CDR3 is built from 18 residues.

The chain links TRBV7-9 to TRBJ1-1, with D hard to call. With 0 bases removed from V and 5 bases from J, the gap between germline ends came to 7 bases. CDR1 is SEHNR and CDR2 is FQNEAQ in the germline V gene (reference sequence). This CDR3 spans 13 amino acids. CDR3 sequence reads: CASSLALGTEAFF. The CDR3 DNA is TGTGCCAGCAGCTTAGCGTTGGGGACTGAAGCTTTCTTT.

The CDR3 DNA reads as TGTGCCAGCTGTGTACAGGGGGCTGGGGCCAACGTCCTGACTTTC. This encodes CASCVQGAGANVLTF. This chain links TRBV7-3 with TRBJ2-6; 8 bases are a match to TRBD1. The trim removed 8 bases at V and 2 bases at J, leaving 5 bases unmatched. This CDR3 region has 15 residues. The germline CDR1 and CDR2 sequences are SGHTA and FQGTGA.

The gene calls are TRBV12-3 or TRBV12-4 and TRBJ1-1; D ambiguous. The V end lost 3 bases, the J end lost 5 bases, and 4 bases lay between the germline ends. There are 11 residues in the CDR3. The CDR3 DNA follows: TGTGCCAGCAGTTTCCGTACTGAAGCTTTCTTT. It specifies CASSFRTEAFF.

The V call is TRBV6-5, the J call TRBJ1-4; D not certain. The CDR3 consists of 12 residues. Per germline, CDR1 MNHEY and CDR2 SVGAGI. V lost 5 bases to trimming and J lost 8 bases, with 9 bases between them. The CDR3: CASSTGREKLFF. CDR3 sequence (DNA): TGTGCCAGCAGTACCGGGAGGGAAAAACTGTTTTTT.

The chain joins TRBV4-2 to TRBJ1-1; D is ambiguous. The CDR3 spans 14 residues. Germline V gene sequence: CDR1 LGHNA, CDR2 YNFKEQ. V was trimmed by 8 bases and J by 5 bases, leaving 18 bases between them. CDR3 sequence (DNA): TGTGCCAGCGGGATCGGTACGAGGGATACTGAAGCTTTCTTT. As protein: CASGIGTRDTEAFF.